The 21 T cell receptor beta chains presented below share a single source sample, sequenced in a study of T-cell reconstitution after alpha-beta-depleted transplantation in children. Unique molecular identifiers were used to barcode this TCRbeta library. One entry per CDR3 protein, called by TCRdb with MiXCR from the PCR reads. This table holds fewer than 550,000 distinct CDR3 sequences, more than 9.5% found once. The specimen comprised PBMCs, mostly from graft donor cells, sampled 180 days after TCRalphabeta/CD19-depleted stem cell transplant. Receptors originate from a female patient aged 2-9 years who had a stem cell transplant for aplastic anemia, so the T cells may come from the graft donor.

This clonotype was observed a handful of times. V usage is TRBV20-1 and J usage is TRBJ2-7; tentatively, D is TRBD1 or TRBD2 (5 bases each). The length of the CDR3 is 13 residues. The V gene lost 1 base and the J gene lost 7 bases, with 14 bases spanning the gap. CDR1 and CDR2 from the germline V gene are DFQATT and SNEGSKA (reference sequence). The DNA for the CDR3 is TGCAGTGCTAGAGTCAGGGTGGGACGAGAGCAGTACTTC. Its translation is CSARVRVGREQYF.

DNA of the CDR3: TGCGCCAGCAGGGAGATTCAAGAGACCCAGTACTTC. Encoded protein: CASREIQETQYF. This chain links TRBV5-1 with TRBJ2-5; D gene unclear. Germline V gene lookup returns CDR1 SGHRS and CDR2 YFSETQ. V shed 5 bases and J shed 2 bases, with 7 bases lying between them. The CDR3 consists of 12 residues.

The gene calls are TRBV20-1 and TRBJ1-5; D may be TRBD1 (5 bases). V shed 3 bases and J shed 1 base, with 13 bases lying between them. The CDR3 totals 15 residues. Germline CDR1 is DFQATT and CDR2 is SNEGSKA (reference sequence). This CDR3 reads CSARGRPGSNQPQHF. In DNA form, the CDR3 reads TGCAGTGCTAGGGGACGTCCCGGGAGCAATCAGCCCCAGCATTTT.

At least ten counts were recorded for this clonotype. The chain couples TRBV15 to TRBJ2-1; no reliable D call. Germline V gene sequence: CDR1 LNHNV, CDR2 YYDKDF (reference sequence). V was cut by 0 bases and J by 12 bases, with 12 bases left in between. This CDR3 has 13 residues. CDR3 sequence: CATSRDQYSGQFF. The CDR3 DNA reads TGTGCCACCAGCAGAGATCAGTACTCTGGGCAGTTCTTC.

This chain uses TRBV6-5 with TRBJ1-4; D possibly corresponds to TRBD1 (5 bases). The CDR3 extends over 15 amino acids. Trimming stripped 0 bases from V and 7 bases from J, with 12 bases between. Germline lookup yields CDR1 MNHEY and CDR2 SVGAGI. The DNA of the CDR3 is TGTGCCAGCAGTTACTCCGGGGCCGATTTTGAAAAACTGTTTTTT. Amino acid sequence: CASSYSGADFEKLFF.

The chain employs TRBV7-3 and TRBJ2-4; D is perhaps TRBD1 or TRBD2 (6 bases each). Germline-derived CDR1 and CDR2 are SGHTA and FQGTGA. The V end was cut by 3 bases, the J end by 9 bases, with 9 bases between. CDR3 size: 12 residues. The CDR3 loop is CASSFEGGIQYF. The CDR3 coding sequence is TGTGCCAGCAGCTTCGAGGGGGGCATTCAGTACTTC.

In its sample, this clonotype was seen many times. V gene TRBV19 combines with J gene TRBJ2-6; tentative D call: TRBD1 (5 bases). The CDR3 is made up of 16 amino acids. Germline loops: CDR1 LNHDA, CDR2 SQIVND (reference sequence). V was pared by 3 bases and J by 0 bases, with 9 bases between. Here the CDR3 DNA reads TGTGCCAGTAGTATTCGTACAGGCTCTGGGGCCAACGTCCTGACTTTC. Translated, it gives CASSIRTGSGANVLTF.

The rearrangement links TRBV11-2 to TRBJ1-1; 9 nucleotides line up with TRBD1. The CDR3 has 16 residues. After removal of 5 bases from V and 2 bases from J, the junction contained 9 bases not matched to a gene. The germline gives CDR1 SGHAT, CDR2 FQNNGV. For the CDR3, the DNA is TGTGCCAGCAGCCCCGGGGACAGGGAGTTCAACACTGAAGCTTTCTTT. Translating it yields CASSPGDREFNTEAFF.

This clonotype was counted only a few times. In nucleotides, the CDR3 is TGTGCCAGCAGCGTCGTGGGACAGGGAATCTATGGCTACACCTTC. Translation: CASSVVGQGIYGYTF. The chain recombines TRBV9 with TRBJ1-2; 9 bases are shared with TRBD1. The CDR3 loop spans 15 amino acids. The ends lost 2 bases at V and 4 bases at J; junction bases unmatched: 6. CDR1 and CDR2 from the germline V gene are SGDLS and YYNGEE.

This clonotype was observed a handful of times. V usage is TRBV7-2 and J usage is TRBJ1-3; D is perhaps TRBD1 (5 bases). The V and J ends lost 6 bases and 0 bases respectively, with 18 bases between them. Germline assignment: CDR1 SGHTA and CDR2 FQGNSA. The CDR3 is made up of 17 amino acids. This CDR3 is CASSRTPGSSSGNTIYF. CDR3 sequence (DNA): TGTGCCAGCAGTCGTACCCCAGGGAGTAGCTCTGGAAACACCATATATTTT.

This clonotype was counted a few times. The rearrangement joins TRBV12-3 or TRBV12-4 to TRBJ2-3; TRBD2 agrees at 7 bases. CDR3 length: 19 residues. V trimming: 6 bases; J trimming: 2 bases; junction bases outside the gene matches: 20. This chain's CDR3 is CASRSWEGSDRIATDTQYF. The CDR3 region has the DNA TGTGCCAGCAGATCCTGGGAGGGGAGCGACCGAATTGCCACAGATACGCAGTATTTT.

This clonotype has only a few counts. The chain is built from TRBV4-2 and TRBJ2-7; D is possibly TRBD1 or TRBD2 (5 bases each). The V gene lost 0 bases and the J gene lost 4 bases, with 10 bases spanning the gap. CDR3 length: 14 amino acids. Per the germline V gene, CDR1 is LGHNA and CDR2 is YNFKEQ. CDR3: CASSQDKGRYEQYF. CDR3 coding DNA: TGTGCCAGCAGCCAAGATAAGGGACGGTACGAGCAGTACTTC.

This clonotype was seen more than once but under ten times. The gene calls are TRBV5-5 and TRBJ2-5; D ambiguous. CDR1 and CDR2 from the germline V gene are SGHKS and YYEKEE (reference sequence). Trimming took off 2 bases at V and 1 base at J, with 9 bases between the two ends. There are 14 residues in the CDR3. DNA of the CDR3: TGTGCCAGCAGCTTATTGTATGCCCAAGAGACCCAGTACTTC. It yields the protein CASSLLYAQETQYF. The full variable domain, its missing parts supplied by reference TRBV5-5 and TRBJ2-5, is DAGVTQSPTHLIKTRGQQVTLRCSPISGHKSVSWYQQVLGQGPQFIFQYYEKEERGRGNFPDRFSARQFPNYSSELNVNALLLGDSALYLCASSLLYAQETQYFGPGTRLLVL.

This clonotype was seen only a few times. The chain employs TRBV20-1 and TRBJ2-1; 9 nucleotides align to TRBD1. V shed 6 bases, J shed 4 bases, and the junction held 7 bases outside the gene matches. This CDR3 is 14 amino acids long. CDR1 and CDR2 from the germline V gene are DFQATT and SNEGSKA (reference sequence). Written as DNA, the CDR3 is TGCAGTGCAAAGGGACAGGGAGTTTACAATGAGCAGTTCTTC. It is translated as CSAKGQGVYNEQFF.

This clonotype has ten or more counts. The chain employs TRBV6-6 and TRBJ2-5; D not certain. From germline, CDR1 is MNHNY and CDR2 SVGAGI (reference sequence). V dropped 7 bases and J dropped 5 bases, with 8 bases sitting between them. The length of the CDR3 is 11 residues. The CDR3 DNA is TGTGCCAGCACCTCACGGGAGACCCAGTACTTC. Residues: CASTSRETQYF.

This chain joins TRBV20-1 and TRBJ1-1, with D possibly being TRBD1 (6 bases). This CDR3 has 15 residues. Trimming removed 3 bases from V and 5 bases from J, with 19 bases in between. CDR1 is DFQATT and CDR2 is SNEGSKA in the germline V gene (reference sequence). CDR3 sequence (DNA): TGCAGTGCTAGGACGGCGGGGGCGGGGAAAACTGAAGCTTTCTTT. The encoded protein is CSARTAGAGKTEAFF.

This clonotype was observed a handful of times. This chain connects TRBV15 to TRBJ2-7, with 11 positions matching TRBD2. Germline V CDR1 and CDR2: LNHNV, YYDKDF (reference sequence). V shed 5 bases, J shed 3 bases, and the junction held 9 bases outside the gene matches. The CDR3 totals 16 residues. In DNA, the CDR3 is TGTGCCACCAGCCGAATCCTAGCGGGAGGAGACTACGAGCAGTACTTC. Protein sequence: CATSRILAGGDYEQYF.

This chain links TRBV28 with TRBJ2-5; D unresolved. There are 14 residues in the CDR3. Germline CDR1 is MDHEN and CDR2 is SYDVKM. V was pared by 8 bases and J by 4 bases, with 17 bases between. CDR3 sequence reads: CASGVRPILETQYF. The CDR3 DNA sequence: TGTGCCAGCGGGGTTAGGCCGATCTTAGAGACCCAGTACTTC.

This clonotype has a count of ten or more. The chain has TRBV4-3 and TRBJ2-3, with 7 nucleotides matching TRBD2. Per the germline V gene, CDR1 is LGHNA and CDR2 is YSLEER. The junction had 12 bases not matched to a gene; V was cut back by 1 base and J by 5 bases. CDR3 size: 17 residues. This CDR3 is CASSQGSVGGRVDTQYF. The CDR3 DNA reads TGCGCCAGCAGCCAAGGCAGCGTGGGAGGGCGGGTAGATACGCAGTATTTT.

This clonotype has just a few counts. The chain is built from TRBV7-9 and TRBJ1-2; D gene unclear. Deletions cut 6 bases from V and 4 bases from J, with 9 bases between. The CDR3 contains 12 residues. The V gene's germline CDR1 is SEHNR and CDR2 FQNEAQ (reference sequence). CDR3 DNA: TGTGCCAGCAGTGAGAACAGCTATGGCTACACCTTC. Protein: CASSENSYGYTF.

This clonotype was seen more than once but under ten times. This chain joins TRBV29-1 and TRBJ2-1; the D is unclear. V lost 4 bases and J 8 bases, leaving 9 bases between the germline ends. Germline V lookup: CDR1 SQVTM, CDR2 ANQGSEA. The CDR3 extends over 11 amino acids. The CDR3 sequence: CSVGVGYEQFF. Here the CDR3 DNA reads TGCAGCGTTGGTGTGGGGTATGAGCAGTTCTTC.